The 20 T cell receptor beta chains listed next were all sequenced from one sample in a study of cytomegalovirus exposure and HLA in healthy donors. PCR was performed using 60 Vbeta and 13 Jbeta primers. Clones were sequenced by immunoSEQ multiplex PCR, and TCRdb holds only the in-frame ones, with some missing. The profile shows more than 200,000 clones, 60% to 80% of them singletons. Sequencing used PBMCs. The receptors were sampled from a male donor in good health and CMV-seronegative.

The V and J genes are TRBV7-6 and TRBJ2-5; TRBD1 matches at 9 bases. Germline V gene lookup returns CDR1 SGHVS and CDR2 FNYEAQ. The CDR3 length is 15 residues. Trimming took 8 bases from V and 4 from J; bases not matched to a gene: 11. The CDR3 bases are TGTGCCAGCGGCCAGCCGGGACAGGGTATAGAGACCCAGTACTTC. This sequence encodes CASGQPGQGIETQYF.

This clone has just a few counts. The chain links TRBV27 to TRBJ2-7, with D unresolved. Germline V gene lookup returns CDR1 MNHEY and CDR2 SMNVEV (reference sequence). This CDR3 is built from 13 residues. Trimming removed 3 bases at V and 5 bases at J, with 11 bases between. Written as DNA, the CDR3 is TGTGCCAGCAGTTTCCGTACGCCGGACGAGCAGTACTTC. This codes for CASSFRTPDEQYF.

This clone was seen a few times. V usage is TRBV6-5 and J usage is TRBJ2-3; 7 nucleotides match TRBD1. The V gene end was trimmed by 4 bases and the J gene end by 3 bases; junction bases not matched to a gene: 7. Germline V gives CDR1 MNHEY, CDR2 SVGAGI. The CDR3 covers 15 residues. The CDR3 DNA reads TGTGCCAGCAGTTTCAGACAGGGTGGAACAGATACGCAGTATTTT. Translation gives CASSFRQGGTDTQYF.

V and J are TRBV18 and TRBJ2-1; D is possibly TRBD2 (6 bases). Germline CDR1 reads KGHSH; CDR2 reads LQKENI. Trimming took off 4 bases at V and 7 bases at J, with 14 bases between the two ends. The CDR3 is 14 residues long. The chain's CDR3 is CASSLTGTLNEQFF. CDR3 nucleotide sequence: TGTGCCAGCTCACTTACCGGGACTCTTAATGAGCAGTTCTTC.

The chain links TRBV14 to TRBJ2-7; D unresolved. The V end lost 3 bases, the J end lost 7 bases, and 19 bases lay between the germline ends. The CDR3 is 15 residues long. CDR1 is SGHDN and CDR2 is FVKESK in the germline V gene. The CDR3 is CASSQAGGAQREQYF. The CDR3 nucleotides are TGTGCCAGCAGCCAGGCCGGCGGAGCTCAGAGGGAGCAGTACTTC.

CDR3 sequence: CARSFGLAGDYEQYF. The DNA for the CDR3 is TGTGCCAGAAGCTTTGGACTAGCGGGGGATTACGAGCAGTACTTC. The V and J genes are TRBV5-3 and TRBJ2-7, with 13 bases lining up with TRBD2. TRBV5-3 is recorded as an ORF, its role being uncertain. V dropped 2 bases and J dropped 4; count of bases not matched to a gene: 3. This CDR3 has 15 residues.

J is TRBJ1-4 and V is TRBV28, with 7 bases matching TRBD1. Looked up from germline, CDR1 is MDHEN and CDR2 is SYDVKM. V lost 5 bases to trimming and J lost 1 base; unmatched junction nucleotides: 7. The CDR3 consists of 16 residues. CDR3 amino acids: CASSQFRQGTNEKLFF. The CDR3 bases are TGTGCCAGCAGTCAATTCAGACAGGGAACTAATGAAAAACTGTTTTTT.

The rearrangement links TRBV27 to TRBJ1-4; possibly TRBD1 for D (6 bases). The CDR3 has 14 amino acids. Germline V CDR1 and CDR2: MNHEY, SMNVEV (reference sequence). V dropped 2 bases and J dropped 5 bases, with 9 bases sitting between them. In DNA, the CDR3 is TGTGCCAGCAGTTTACTCGACAGGAATGAAAAACTGTTTTTT. This gives the protein CASSLLDRNEKLFF.

The CDR3 spells CASSLIGRGSNQPQHF. CDR3 nucleotides: TGTGCCAGCAGCTTAATTGGGAGGGGGAGCAATCAGCCCCAGCATTTT. This sequence joins TRBV7-2 and TRBJ1-5; possible D gene TRBD1, 6 bases. Germline V CDR1 and CDR2: SGHTA, FQGNSA. CDR3 length equals 16 residues. V was clipped by 2 bases and J by 1 base, with 12 bases between them. The full variable domain, with the rest looked up from reference TRBV7-2 and TRBJ1-5, is GAGVSQSPSNKVTEKGKDVELRCDPISGHTALYWYRQSLGQGLEFLIYFQGNSAPDKSGLPSDRFSAERTGGSVSTLTIQRTQQEDSAVYLCASSLIGRGSNQPQHFGDGTRLSIL.

This chain links TRBV5-6 with TRBJ1-2; possibly TRBD1 for D (5 bases). Germline lookup yields CDR1 SGHDT and CDR2 YYEEEE. V was pared by 4 bases and J by 4 bases, with 17 bases between. The CDR3 is made up of 15 amino acids. The CDR3: CASSPIPGDSYGYTF. The DNA of the CDR3 is TGTGCCAGCAGCCCCATCCCGGGGGATAGCTATGGCTACACCTTC.

The gene calls are TRBV5-6 and TRBJ2-7; 8 positions match TRBD1. Trimming took 0 bases from V and 6 from J; bases not matched to a gene: 8. CDR1 and CDR2 from the germline V gene are SGHDT and YYEEEE. The CDR3 loop spans 15 amino acids. CDR3 nucleotides: TGTGCCAGCAGCTTGGTCGAGACAGGGGTTGGCGAGCAGTACTTC. As protein: CASSLVETGVGEQYF.

CDR3 residues: CASRIQGVGTEAFF. The CDR3 DNA reads TGTGCCAGCAGGATACAGGGTGTAGGTACTGAAGCTTTCTTT. The rearrangement joins TRBV28 to TRBJ1-1; tentative D call: TRBD1 (6 bases). V was cut by 6 bases and J by 5 bases, with 16 bases left in between. Germline CDR1 and CDR2: MDHEN and SYDVKM. CDR3 size: 14 residues.

This clone turned up a few times. The chain uses TRBV9 and TRBJ1-6; TRBD1 aligns across 9 bases. Trimming removed 4 bases from V and 10 bases from J; junction bases left unmatched: 6. Germline CDR1 reads SGDLS; CDR2 reads YYNGEE. The CDR3 is made up of 14 amino acids. CDR3 in amino acids: CASSRGQGGSPLHF. CDR3 coding DNA: TGTGCCAGCAGCCGGGGACAGGGAGGCTCACCCCTCCACTTT. The entire variable domain, with the rest obtained from reference TRBV9 and TRBJ1-6, is as follows: DSGVTQTPKHLITATGQRVTLRCSPRSGDLSVYWYQQSLDQGLQFLIQYYNGEERAKGNILERFSAQQFPDLHSELNLSSLELGDSALYFCASSRGQGGSPLHFGNGTRLTVT.

CDR3 in amino acids: CASSLRGLGTDTQYF. The DNA of the CDR3 is TGCGCCAGCAGCTTGAGGGGACTAGGCACAGATACGCAGTATTTT. The chain links TRBV5-1 to TRBJ2-3, with TRBD2 identical over 8 bases. The CDR3 runs to 15 residues. V shed 1 base and J 1 base; nucleotides not matched to a gene: 2. Germline CDR1 reads SGHRS; CDR2 reads YFSETQ.

The rearrangement uses TRBV27 and TRBJ2-7; 10 bases fit TRBD1. V lost 0 bases, J lost 2 bases, and 4 bases stayed unmatched. CDR3 length: 16 amino acids. Germline CDR1 MNHEY, CDR2 SMNVEV (reference sequence). The CDR3 region is CASSLSVGTGAYEQYF. The DNA of the CDR3 is TGTGCCAGCAGTTTATCGGTGGGGACAGGGGCCTACGAGCAGTACTTC.

V is TRBV5-1 and J is TRBJ2-1; 10 nucleotides line up with TRBD2. V dropped 5 bases and J dropped 10; count of bases not matched to a gene: 9. The CDR3 contains 14 residues. Germline CDR1 reads SGHRS; CDR2 reads YFSETQ. In DNA, the CDR3 is TGCGCCAGCAGTTCTAGCGGGAGTTGGCGCGAGCAGTTCTTC. Its translation is CASSSSGSWREQFF.

The chain employs TRBV15 and TRBJ2-1; 8 bases fit TRBD1. The CDR3 covers 15 residues. CDR1 LNHNV and CDR2 YYDKDF come from the germline V gene (reference sequence). V lost 0 bases to trimming and J lost 8 bases; unmatched junction nucleotides: 6. CDR3: CATSRDGQGADEQFF. The CDR3 bases are TGTGCCACCAGCAGAGACGGGCAGGGGGCCGATGAGCAGTTCTTC.

The J gene is TRBJ1-4, the V gene TRBV7-9; D gene uncertain. The germline gives CDR1 SEHNR, CDR2 FQNEAQ (reference sequence). The CDR3 extends over 16 amino acids. Trimming took 3 bases from V and 0 from J, leaving 11 bases between them. CDR3 in DNA: TGTGCCAGCAGCTTCAGGCAGATAACAACTAATGAAAAACTGTTTTTT. Amino acid sequence: CASSFRQITTNEKLFF.

The V gene is TRBV4-3, the J gene TRBJ2-2; maybe TRBD2 (5 bases). With 1 base removed from V and 5 bases from J, the gap between germline ends came to 17 bases. The germline V gene encodes CDR1 LGHNA and CDR2 YSLEER. There are 17 residues in the CDR3. The CDR3 sequence is CASSQAHGSEGTGELFF. DNA for the CDR3: TGCGCCAGCAGCCAAGCCCATGGGAGTGAAGGAACCGGGGAGCTGTTTTTT.

The rearrangement links TRBV9 to TRBJ1-1, with D perhaps TRBD1 (5 bases). Germline CDR1 and CDR2: SGDLS and YYNGEE. The CDR3 consists of 15 residues. Trimming took off 2 bases at V and 0 bases at J, with 11 bases between the two ends. The CDR3 region has the DNA TGTGCCAGCAGCGTGGCGGGGCTCATGAACACTGAAGCTTTCTTT. Protein product: CASSVAGLMNTEAFF. The variable domain in full, completed from reference TRBV9 and TRBJ1-1, reads DSGVTQTPKHLITATGQRVTLRCSPRSGDLSVYWYQQSLDQGLQFLIQYYNGEERAKGNILERFSAQQFPDLHSELNLSSLELGDSALYFCASSVAGLMNTEAFFGQGTRLTVV.